The present T cell receptor beta chain was sequenced within a study of cytomegalovirus exposure and HLA in healthy donors. CDR1 is MNHNY, CDR2 SVGAGI, per germline (reference sequence). The CDR3 loop spans 14 amino acids. The germline V and J ends were trimmed by 6 bases and 3 bases, with 15 bases remaining between them. The PCR ran on 60 Vbeta and 13 Jbeta primers. Produced via immunoSEQ multiplex PCR; TCRdb's table is partial and in-frame only. The sample lists 93,000 or so clones, around 82% occurring once. The specimen sequenced was PBMCs. This rearrangement joins TRBV6-6 to TRBJ2-7, with D possibly being TRBD1 (6 bases). This clonotype was obtained from a woman aged 18-29 years in good health and CMV-seropositive. The CDR3 here is CASSPRTEHYEQYF. The CDR3 coding sequence is TGTGCCAGCAGCCCAAGGACAGAGCACTACGAGCAGTACTTC.